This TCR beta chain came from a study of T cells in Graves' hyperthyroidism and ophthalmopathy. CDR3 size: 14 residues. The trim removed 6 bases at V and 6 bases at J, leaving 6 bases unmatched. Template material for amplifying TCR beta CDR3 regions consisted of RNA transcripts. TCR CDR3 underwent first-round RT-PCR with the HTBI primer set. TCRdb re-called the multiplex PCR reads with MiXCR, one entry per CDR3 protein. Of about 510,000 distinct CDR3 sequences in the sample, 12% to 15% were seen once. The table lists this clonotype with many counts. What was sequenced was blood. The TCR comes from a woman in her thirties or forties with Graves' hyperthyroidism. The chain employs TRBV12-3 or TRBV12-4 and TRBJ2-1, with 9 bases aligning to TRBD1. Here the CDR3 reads CASSSTGGGNEQFF. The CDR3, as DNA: TGTGCCAGCAGCTCGACAGGGGGTGGCAATGAGCAGTTCTTC.